The 15 T cell receptor beta chains given below trace back to one sample, sequenced in a study of CD8 T cells in ankylosing spondylitis. TCRdb fed the 5' RACE reads into MiXCR, producing one record per CDR3 protein. The sample shows around 490,000 distinct CDR3 sequences, less than 6% of them seen only once. The antigens for these receptors are not known. Study outcomes and limitations: About 8 highly homologous variants made up a TCR beta motif, and this motif appeared characteristic of ankylosing spondylitis blood.

Sequencing used blood, either unsorted or a sorted T cell fraction (not recorded which). Receptors were obtained from a male donor with ankylosing spondylitis.

This clonotype was seen at least ten times. V and J are TRBV4-3 and TRBJ2-2; a weak D match, TRBD1 (6 bases). V lost 3 bases, J lost 4 bases, and 15 bases lay in between. There are 16 residues in the CDR3. The germline gives CDR1 LGHNA, CDR2 YSLEER. The CDR3 loop is CASSQTDRPSTGELFF. The DNA of the CDR3 is TGCGCCAGCAGCCAGACCGACAGGCCCAGCACCGGGGAGCTGTTTTTT.

In this sample, this clonotype turned up many times. The gene calls are TRBV5-1 and TRBJ2-1, with 9 bases lining up with TRBD1. The CDR3 consists of 18 residues. V shed 4 bases, J shed 6 bases, and the junction held 17 bases outside the gene matches. Germline CDR1 and CDR2: SGHRS and YFSETQ. The DNA of the CDR3 is TGCGCCAGCAGCGTATACCTCCCGGGACAGGGTGGGACCAATGAGCAGTTCTTC. Encoded protein: CASSVYLPGQGGTNEQFF.

This clonotype was seen many times. The CDR3, as DNA: TGTGCCAGCAGCCCCAGGCTCCCCTACGAGCAGTACTTC. Its protein is CASSPRLPYEQYF. The chain is built from TRBV7-2 and TRBJ2-7, with unresolved D. The germline V gene encodes CDR1 SGHTA and CDR2 FQGNSA. V lost 5 bases and J lost 2, with 10 bases in between. This CDR3 comprises 13 residues.

This clonotype was seen ten or more times. This chain links TRBV6-1 with TRBJ1-1; 8 nucleotides match TRBD1. The germline V gene has CDR1 MNHNS and CDR2 SASEGT. After removal of 7 bases from V and 2 bases from J, the junction contained 12 bases not matched to a gene. This CDR3 has 16 residues. In DNA, the CDR3 is TGTGCCAGCACTAGCCGTTTAGGACAGGGAAACACTGAAGCTTTCTTT. It codes for CASTSRLGQGNTEAFF.

This clonotype came up many times. The genes are TRBV9 and TRBJ2-2; D is ambiguous. There are 16 residues in the CDR3. CDR1 is SGDLS, CDR2 YYNGEE, per germline. V shed 4 bases and J shed 2 bases, with 15 bases lying between them. CDR3 protein: CASSLPRSENTGELFF. The CDR3 coding sequence is TGTGCCAGCAGCCTCCCGCGAAGTGAAAACACCGGGGAGCTGTTTTTT.

This clonotype occurred many times. The CDR3 sequence: CASSPPILGNNSPLHF. The CDR3 DNA reads TGTGCCAGCAGCCCCCCCATATTGGGGAATAATTCACCCCTCCACTTT. The chain links TRBV7-9 to TRBJ1-6; D unclear. CDR3 size: 16 residues. CDR1 and CDR2 from the germline V gene are SEHNR and FQNEAQ (reference sequence). Trimming removed 5 bases from V and 5 bases from J, with 16 bases in between.

As concerns this clonotype: This may be a read error: a much more frequent sequence differs by one nucleotide. The chain has TRBV5-5 and TRBJ2-3; no firm D call. CDR1 is SGHKS and CDR2 is YYEKEE in the germline V gene (reference sequence). This CDR3 contains 14 residues. V lost 5 bases to trimming and J lost 1 base, with 11 bases between them. CDR3 bases: TGTGCCAGCAGGAGCACGGCTGGCACAGATACGCAGTATTTT. Its protein is CASRSTAGTDTQYF. Full variable domain (outside the CDR3, taken from reference TRBV5-5 and TRBJ2-3): DAGVTQSPTHLIKTRGQQVTLRCSPISGHKSVSWYQQVLGQGPQFIFQYYEKEERGRGNFPDRFSARQFPNYSSELNVNALLLGDSALYLCASRSTAGTDTQYFGPGTRLTVL.

V and J are TRBV5-1 and TRBJ2-2; TRBD2 agrees at 7 bases. The CDR3 length is 16 residues. From germline, CDR1 is SGHRS and CDR2 YFSETQ. V lost 4 bases to trimming and J lost 1 base; unmatched junction nucleotides: 7. The CDR3 reads CASSERGSLNTGELFF. DNA of the CDR3: TGCGCCAGCAGCGAGCGGGGCAGCTTGAACACCGGGGAGCTGTTTTTT.

There are a few counts of this clonotype. The rearrangement links TRBV7-2 to TRBJ2-5; 9 nucleotides match TRBD1. Germline CDR1 reads SGHTA; CDR2 reads FQGNSA. Unmatched junction bases numbered 8, after V lost 3 bases and J lost 6 bases. This CDR3 comprises 15 residues. CDR3 region: CASSFRRQGVKTQYF. Here the CDR3 DNA reads TGTGCCAGCAGCTTTCGTAGACAGGGGGTTAAGACCCAGTACTTC.

This clonotype was counted many times. The chain combines TRBV5-1 with TRBJ2-2, with D hard to call. The ends were cut back, 2 bases at V and 4 bases at J, with 9 bases in the middle. Germline-derived CDR1 and CDR2 are SGHRS and YFSETQ. This CDR3 contains 14 residues. CDR3 protein: CASSLNPGTGELFF. The CDR3 DNA sequence: TGCGCCAGCAGCTTAAATCCGGGCACCGGGGAGCTGTTTTTT.

This clonotype was picked up many times. This sequence joins TRBV10-3 and TRBJ2-1, with 8 bases fitting TRBD1. CDR1 and CDR2 from the germline V gene are ENHRY and SYGVKD. Trimming cost V 7 bases and J 9 bases; bases outside gene matches: 8. The CDR3 has 13 amino acids. In nucleotides, the CDR3 is TGTGCCATCAACCTGGGACAGGACGCTGAGCAGTTCTTC. Translated: CAINLGQDAEQFF.

There are many counts of this clonotype. The chain links TRBV5-1 to TRBJ2-3, with D possibly being TRBD1 (6 bases). This CDR3 comprises 14 residues. V was shortened by 2 bases and J by 9 bases, with 16 bases between the two germline ends. Germline V lookup: CDR1 SGHRS, CDR2 YFSETQ. The CDR3 coding sequence is TGCGCCAGCAGCTTCCGACCAGACACAGGGACGCAGTATTTT. This encodes CASSFRPDTGTQYF.

This clonotype has ten or more counts. The rearrangement uses TRBV20-1 and TRBJ2-7; TRBD1 matches at 8 bases. This CDR3 comprises 13 residues. Germline values: CDR1 DFQATT, CDR2 SNEGSKA (reference sequence). Trimming removed 4 bases from V and 5 bases from J; junction bases left unmatched: 7. CDR3 sequence: CSATILDRDEQYF. CDR3 bases: TGCAGTGCTACCATCTTGGACAGGGACGAGCAGTACTTC.

This clonotype was seen repeatedly, ten times or more. The V and J genes are TRBV7-2 and TRBJ1-1; D possibly corresponds to TRBD1 (5 bases). CDR1 is SGHTA and CDR2 is FQGNSA in the germline V gene. This CDR3 is 13 amino acids long. Deletions cut 7 bases from V and 3 bases from J, with 12 bases between. Here the CDR3 reads CASTLRRDTEAFF. CDR3 nucleotides: TGTGCCAGCACCCTACGCAGGGACACTGAAGCTTTCTTT. The complete variable domain, with remaining parts taken from reference TRBV7-2 and TRBJ1-1, reads GAGVSQSPSNKVTEKGKDVELRCDPISGHTALYWYRQSLGQGLEFLIYFQGNSAPDKSGLPSDRFSAERTGGSVSTLTIQRTQQEDSAVYLCASTLRRDTEAFFGQGTRLTVV.

The table lists this clonotype with many counts. This chain connects TRBV7-2 to TRBJ2-1, with 11 bases that match TRBD1. CDR3 length: 15 residues. Trimming took 6 bases from V and 5 from J; bases not matched to a gene: 6. Germline V gives CDR1 SGHTA, CDR2 FQGNSA. This CDR3 is CASRWTGGDHNEQFF. The CDR3 nucleotides read TGTGCCAGCAGGTGGACAGGGGGCGATCACAATGAGCAGTTCTTC.